The present T cell receptor (beta chain) was sequenced within a study of CD8 T cells in ankylosing spondylitis. Study-level points and caveats: Apparently characteristic of ankylosing spondylitis blood was a TCR beta motif (roughly eight highly homologous variants).

This clonotype appeared many times. Its antigen is unidentified. Molecular-barcoded quantitative 5'-RACE produced these TCR beta libraries. Each CDR3 protein is one row after TCRdb ran MiXCR on the 5' RACE reads. The sample has 700,000 to 850,000 distinct CDR3 sequences, approximately 10% seen once. Per the germline V gene, CDR1 is DFQATT and CDR2 is SNEGSKA (reference sequence). Trimming stripped 7 bases from V and 7 bases from J, with 19 bases between. This CDR3 is built from 14 residues. The receptor was isolated from a male donor with ankylosing spondylitis. The chain carries TRBV20-1 and TRBJ1-4; weak D call: TRBD1 (5 bases). Sequenced: blood, either unsorted or a sorted T cell fraction (not recorded which). The CDR3 bases are TGCAGTGGGGCAGACAGCGGGTTGCGTGAAAAACTGTTTTTT. It specifies CSGADSGLREKLFF.